This T cell receptor (beta chain) was retrieved from a study of beta chain features in type 1 diabetes. In the study overall: Healthy donors and patients showed comparable age, gender and cell yields. Study observations and caveats: VDJ junctions from patients with type 1 diabetes contained fewer insertions and more deletions. Within patients, naive, central memory and Treg TCRB repertoires seemed more similar than within healthy donors. Type 1 diabetes patients had TCRB CDR3s that were shorter (moderately but significantly so) in all four CD4+ subsets.

This CDR3 is 14 amino acids long. V trimming: 5 bases; J trimming: 8 bases; junction bases outside the gene matches: 8. The germline CDR1 and CDR2 sequences are SEHNR and FQNEAQ (reference sequence). Sequenced material consisted of expressed TCRB transcripts (all of the isolated RNA was reverse transcribed). The assay was immunoSEQ multiplex PCR, and TCRdb's table has in-frame clones only and misses some. In the table there are about 620,000 clones, around 15% of which are singletons. A remark on this clone: The antigen is undetermined.

This sequence was found in a man between 18 and 35 years old in good health. The sequenced material came from naive CD4+ T cells from blood. The rearrangement links TRBV7-9 to TRBJ1-4, with 7 bases matching TRBD1. The chain's CDR3 is CASSVTGVNEKLFF. The DNA for the CDR3 is TGTGCCAGCAGCGTTACAGGGGTGAACGAAAAACTGTTTTTT.